One sample yielded the 2 T cell receptor beta chains listed below, sequenced in a study of early T cells in non-severe SARS-CoV-2 infection. TCRdb re-called the 5' RACE reads through MiXCR, storing one row per CDR3 protein. Of roughly 80,000 distinct CDR3 sequences in the sample, roughly a sixth are singletons; the top ten hold 9.5% to 15%. Sequenced: whole blood. All receptors derive from an adult who was a healthcare worker with PCR-confirmed SARS-CoV-2 infection or an uninfected control (not recorded which).

In its sample, this clonotype was seen a few times. V and J are TRBV19 and TRBJ2-1; D is possibly TRBD2 (6 bases). V lost 3 bases and J 8 bases, leaving 17 bases between the germline ends. Germline CDR1 and CDR2: LNHDA and SQIVND (reference sequence). The CDR3 runs 15 residues. The CDR3 loop reads CASSIIRDLIYEQFF. The CDR3 DNA follows: TGTGCCAGTAGTATCATCCGGGACTTAATATATGAGCAGTTCTTC.

This clonotype came up a few times. The gene calls are TRBV29-1 and TRBJ1-5; D possibly corresponds to TRBD1 (5 bases). The CDR3 spans 14 residues. Germline CDR1 SQVTM, CDR2 ANQGSEA. V was pared by 7 bases and J by 3 bases, with 16 bases between. CDR3 sequence reads: CSAVTGGLNQPQHF. Here the CDR3 DNA reads TGCAGCGCCGTAACAGGTGGCCTCAATCAGCCCCAGCATTTT.